The entry that follows covers one TCR beta chain sequence. Per the authors' pipeline: Amplification of reference gene primers provided the estimated nucleated cell counts. Profiled with immunoSEQ multiplex PCR; TCRdb holds only in-frame clones, not every one. V and J calls and clone size are given by that table; D and trimming were obtained from the DNA. The sample consists of about 120,000 clones, approximately 90% of them appearing once. This CDR3 is built from 19 residues. Trimming removed 0 bases from V and 9 bases from J; junction bases left unmatched: 16. The V gene's germline CDR1 is KGHSH and CDR2 LQKENI. The data were obtained in a study of blood T cell repertoires in COVID-19. Study details: COVID-19 samples collected from the United States, Italy and Spain covered acute and convalescent phases. The analysed material was cDNA or gDNA that came from T cells, B-cell-depleted T cells, or PBMCs.

Input material: peripheral blood. The V call is TRBV18, the J call TRBJ2-1; 11 nucleotides agree with TRBD2. The receptor's source is a human donor with active COVID-19. The donor label of this sample is uncertain. Here the CDR3 reads CASSPPLLAGGVGGTEQFF. The CDR3 DNA sequence: TGTGCCAGCTCACCACCGTTATTAGCGGGGGGGGTCGGAGGTACTGAGCAGTTCTTC.